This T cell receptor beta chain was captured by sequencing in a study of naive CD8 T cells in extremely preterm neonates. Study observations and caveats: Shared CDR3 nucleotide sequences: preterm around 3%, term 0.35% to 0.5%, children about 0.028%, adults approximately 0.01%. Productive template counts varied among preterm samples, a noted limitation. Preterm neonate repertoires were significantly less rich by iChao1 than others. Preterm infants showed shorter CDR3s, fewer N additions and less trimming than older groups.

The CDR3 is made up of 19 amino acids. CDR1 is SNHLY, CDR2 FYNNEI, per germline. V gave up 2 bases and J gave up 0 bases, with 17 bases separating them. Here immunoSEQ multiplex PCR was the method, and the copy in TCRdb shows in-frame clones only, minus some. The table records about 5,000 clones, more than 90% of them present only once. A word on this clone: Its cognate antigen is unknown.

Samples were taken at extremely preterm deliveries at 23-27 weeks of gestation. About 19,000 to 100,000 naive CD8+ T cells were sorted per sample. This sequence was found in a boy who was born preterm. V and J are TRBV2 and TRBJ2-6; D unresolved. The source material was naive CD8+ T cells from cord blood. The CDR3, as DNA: TGTGCCAGCAGTGAATTGATTATTAACCTCTCCTCTGGGGCCAACGTCCTGACTTTC. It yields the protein CASSELIINLSSGANVLTF.